These T cell receptor beta chains were read from a single sample in a study of Ad26.COV2.S vaccination and SARS-CoV-2 variants. The data were produced by immunoSEQ multiplex PCR, yet TCRdb's version contains in-frame clones alone and is incomplete. The data hold around 320,000 clones, with around 87% observed a single time. The starting material was peripheral blood, obtained in a trial of Ad26.COV2.S vaccine versus placebo. The receptors derive from a person aged 18-60 years who received the Ad26.COV2.S COVID-19 vaccine or a placebo. Each CDR3 is given with its conserved first and last residue. Each record gives: clone size, V gene, D gene, J gene, CDR3 DNA, CDR3 protein. The D gene is left open where the match is weak. The size field is filled for only some rows; it gives once, few, many or a size class.

-	TRBV6-4	TRBD1	TRBJ1-2	TGTGCCAGCAGTGCGGACAGGGGATATGGCTACACCTTC	CASSADRGYGYTF
-	TRBV7-8	TRBD2	TRBJ2-2	TGTGCCAGCAGCCCCCTGAGCGGGGGGGCCCACGGGGAGCTGTTTTTT	CASSPLSGGAHGELFF
-	TRBV7-9	TRBD2	TRBJ2-1	TGTGCCAGCAGCACTAGCGGGGGGCAGTATGAGCAGTTCTTC	CASSTSGGQYEQFF
-	TRBV23-1	TRBD1	TRBJ2-5	TGCGCCAGCAGTTGGACAGGGGCCAGGGAGACCCAGTACTTC	CASSWTGARETQYF
-	TRBV2	TRBD1	TRBJ1-2	TGTGCCAGCAGAGGGGGCCCCTATGGCTACACCTTC	CASRGGPYGYTF
-	TRBV12-3/TRBV12-4	-	TRBJ2-1	TGTGCCAGCAGTTTCCAGGTTGGGAATGAGCAGTTCTTC	CASSFQVGNEQFF
-	TRBV13	TRBD1	TRBJ1-2	TGTGCCAGCAGCCCCGGGACAGGGGGCGGTGGCTACACCTTC	CASSPGTGGGGYTF
-	TRBV7-9	-	TRBJ2-2	TGTGCCAGCAGCTTCGACCGACAGACGAACACCGGGGAGCTGTTTTTT	CASSFDRQTNTGELFF
-	TRBV30	TRBD1	TRBJ2-3	TGTGCCTGGTCCGGGACAGTAAGCACAGATACGCAGTATTTT	CAWSGTVSTDTQYF
-	TRBV6-4	-	TRBJ1-1	TGTGCCAGCAGTGGAGGGGGAGGTACTGAAGCTTTCTTT	CASSGGGGTEAFF
-	TRBV5-1	-	TRBJ2-1	TGCGCCAGCAGCTTGGAAGGCAATGAGCAGTTCTTC	CASSLEGNEQFF
-	TRBV7-9	TRBD2	TRBJ2-3	TGTGCCAGCAGCTCCCCCCTAGCGGGGTACACAGATACGCAGTATTTT	CASSSPLAGYTDTQYF
-	TRBV10-3	-	TRBJ1-5	TGTGCCATAAGGACGGATAGCAATCAGCCCCAGCATTTT	CAIRTDSNQPQHF
-	TRBV7-9	-	TRBJ1-1	TGTGCCAGCAGCTTCCAGGGAGGTGGTGAAGCTTTCTTT	CASSFQGGGEAFF
-	TRBV5-1	-	TRBJ2-5	TGCGCCAGCAGCTTGGGTGGGGGAGAGACCCAGTACTTC	CASSLGGGETQYF
-	TRBV9	TRBD1	TRBJ2-3	TGTGCCAGCAGCCCGCACCCGGGACAGGGGGTAACAGATACGCAGTATTTT	CASSPHPGQGVTDTQYF
-	TRBV19	-	TRBJ1-6	TGTGCCAGTAGTACCCAAAGGGTACGGGCGGGATCACCCCTCCACTTT	CASSTQRVRAGSPLHF
-	TRBV7-9	TRBD1	TRBJ2-1	TGTGCCACCGGACAGGGATCCTACAATGAGCAGTTCTTC	CATGQGSYNEQFF
-	TRBV7-9	-	TRBJ1-1	TGTGCCAGCAGCTTAGGGACAGTCACTGAAGCTTTCTTT	CASSLGTVTEAFF
-	TRBV15	-	TRBJ2-1	TGTGCCACCAGCAGAGGGTACAATGAGCAGTTCTTC	CATSRGYNEQFF
-	TRBV29-1	-	TRBJ2-7	TGCAGCGTCGGTTACCTCCAGGGTAACGAGCAGTACTTC	CSVGYLQGNEQYF
-	TRBV2	-	TRBJ1-2	TGTGCCAGCAGCACCCGGGGGGAAAACTATGGCTACACCTTC	CASSTRGENYGYTF
-	TRBV7-6	TRBD1	TRBJ2-7	TGTGCCAGCAGCACCCCTGGACAGGACTACGAGCAGTACTTC	CASSTPGQDYEQYF
once	TRBV30	TRBD1	TRBJ1-2	TGTGCCTGGACCATCCGACTCCAGACAGGGGCCTATGGCTACACCTTC	CAWTIRLQTGAYGYTF
-	TRBV30	-	TRBJ1-5	TGTGCCTGGAGTGTGGACGAATATCAGCCCCAGCATTTT	CAWSVDEYQPQHF
-	TRBV5-1	-	TRBJ2-7	TGCGCCAGCAGCTTGGAGGGCATTTACTCCTACGAGCAGTACTTC	CASSLEGIYSYEQYF
-	TRBV19	TRBD1	TRBJ2-3	TGTGCCAGTCGGGGGCCGGGGCAGGGGGCTGGAGATACGCAGTATTTT	CASRGPGQGAGDTQYF
few	TRBV3-1/TRBV3-2	-	TRBJ1-3	TGTGCCAGCAGCCAAGATTCGGGGGCTGGAAACACCATATATTTT	CASSQDSGAGNTIYF
-	TRBV3-1/TRBV3-2	TRBD1	TRBJ2-7	TGTGCCAGCAGCCGACAGGACAGGGGTTACGAGCAGTACTTC	CASSRQDRGYEQYF
-	TRBV10-3	TRBD1	TRBJ1-2	TGTGCCATCAGCAGACAGGGGACTCGATATGGCTACACCTTC	CAISRQGTRYGYTF
-	TRBV30	-	TRBJ2-7	TGTGCCTGGAGGCGTCGGTCCCGGAGCTCCTACGAGCAGTACTTC	CAWRRRSRSSYEQYF
once	TRBV15	-	TRBJ2-5	TGTGCCACCAGTAAGGGGGACCTCCAAGGGACCCAGTACTTC	CATSKGDLQGTQYF
-	TRBV6-5	TRBD1	TRBJ1-2	TGTGCCAGCAGTAACCGACAGGGATGCACCTTC	CASSNRQGCTF
-	TRBV18	TRBD2	TRBJ2-4	TGTGCCAGCTCACCCCCGACTAGCGGGGGACCTTTAGCCAAAAACATTCAGTACTTC	CASSPPTSGGPLAKNIQYF
few	TRBV12-3/TRBV12-4	-	TRBJ2-2	TGTGCCAGCAGCGTCCGGGGGGAGCTGTTTTTT	CASSVRGELFF
-	TRBV4-1	TRBD1	TRBJ1-2	TGCGCCAGCAGCCAAGTGAAAGGGGGCGACTATGGCTACACCTTC	CASSQVKGGDYGYTF
-	TRBV9	-	TRBJ1-5	TGTGCCAGCAGCCTGGGACAATTTAGCAATCAGCCCCAGCATTTT	CASSLGQFSNQPQHF
once	TRBV18	-	TRBJ1-1	TGTGCCAGCTCACCACCGGACTACACTCCTGAAGCTTTCTTT	CASSPPDYTPEAFF
once	TRBV7-9	-	TRBJ1-1	TGTGCCAGCAGCCCCCGACAGGACCTCGGTGGGAGCACTGAAGCTTTCTTT	CASSPRQDLGGSTEAFF
-	TRBV2	-	TRBJ2-7	TGTGCCAGCAGTGTCGAGCAGGGCTACGAGCAGTACTTC	CASSVEQGYEQYF